This T cell receptor beta chain was profiled in a study of control samples from healthy donors and cancer patients. Produced via immunoSEQ multiplex PCR; TCRdb's table is partial and in-frame only. Of 110,000 or so clones listed, 83% are singletons. This CDR3 contains 14 residues. Germline V gene data show CDR1 as KGHSH and CDR2 as LQKENI. Deletions cut 1 base from V and 5 bases from J, with 9 bases between. This clonotype originated in a woman between 45 and 60 years old in good health. The rearrangement joins TRBV18 to TRBJ2-1; D remains ambiguous. Material: blood. CDR3 region: CASSPLGTNNEQFF. The DNA of the CDR3 is TGTGCCAGCTCACCACTCGGTACCAACAATGAGCAGTTCTTC. The full variable domain, with the rest looked up from reference TRBV18 and TRBJ2-1, is NAGVMQNPRHLVRRRGQEARLRCSPMKGHSHVYWYRQLPEEGLKFMVYLQKENIIDESGMPKERFSAEFPKEGPSILRIQQVVRGDSAAYFCASSPLGTNNEQFFGPGTRLTVL.